These T cell receptor beta chains were read from a single sample in a study of post-analysis software for immune sequencing data. Via MiXCR, TCRdb re-called the PCR reads, giving one row per CDR3 protein. This table has almost 700,000 distinct CDR3 sequences, 59% appearing once. Input material: blood. The receptor set was obtained from a girl aged 2-15 years with multiple sclerosis. CDR3s include the opening cysteine and the closing phenylalanine or tryptophan. Fields, in order: V gene, D gene, clone size, J gene, CDR3 DNA, CDR3 protein. D genes are given only for firm matches. A row's size may be missing; if present it is once, few, many or a size class.

TRBV9,TRBD1,-,TRBJ1-2,TGTGCCAGCACCCCCTCAGGGGGAGGAGATGGCTACACCTTC,CASTPSGGGDGYTF
TRBV2,TRBD1,-,TRBJ2-1,TGTGCCAGCAGCCCCAGGGGGCTCTACAATGAGCAGTTCTTC,CASSPRGLYNEQFF
TRBV4-1,TRBD2,-,TRBJ2-1,TGCGCCAGCAGCCAAACTGAGGCGGGGGGAGACAATGAGCAGTTCTTC,CASSQTEAGGDNEQFF
TRBV29-1,TRBD2,few,TRBJ2-5,TGCAGTGCCCTGCCCGGGGGGGGTGGGGAGACCCAGTACTTC,CSALPGGGGETQYF
TRBV6-5,TRBD1,once,TRBJ2-1,TGTGCCAGCAGTTACCTGGGTGGGGGACAGGGGTCCCCAATGAAGCAGTTCTTC,CASSYLGGGQGSPMKQFF
TRBV29-1,-,-,TRBJ1-2,TGCAGCGCCCGCAGGCTACAAGATGGCTACACCTTC,CSARRLQDGYTF
TRBV6-5,TRBD2,few,TRBJ2-1,TGTGCCAGCAGTTACTTCGGGGGGATGGGGGGAGATGAGCAGTTCTTC,CASSYFGGMGGDEQFF
TRBV20-1,-,-,TRBJ1-1,TGCAGTGGCCAAAGGGGCCAGAACACTGAAGCTTTCTTT,CSGQRGQNTEAFF
TRBV6-5,TRBD2,few,TRBJ2-5,TGTGCCAGCAGTTTAGTTCCCCGCTTTGGGGAGGGCCACCAAGAGACCCAGTACTTC,CASSLVPRFGEGHQETQYF
TRBV11-2,-,-,TRBJ1-6,TGTGCCAGCAGCCCCACCGGCACCTATAATTCACCCCTCCACTTT,CASSPTGTYNSPLHF
TRBV7-9,-,-,TRBJ2-3,TGTGCCAGCAGCTTAGAAGTCGGGGCAAACTTAGATACGCAGTATTTT,CASSLEVGANLDTQYF
TRBV7-8,TRBD1,-,TRBJ1-2,TGTGCCAGCAGCGCGCCCGGGACAGGGACTAACTATGGCTACACCTTC,CASSAPGTGTNYGYTF
TRBV7-2,TRBD1,once,TRBJ1-1,TGTGCCAGCAGCTGGACCGGGACAGGGGGCGCGGGCACTGAAGCTTTCTTT,CASSWTGTGGAGTEAFF
TRBV13,TRBD1,once,TRBJ2-5,TGTGCCAGCAGCCCCGGGACAGGGGGAGGGACGTACCAAGAGACCCAGTACTTC,CASSPGTGGGTYQETQYF
TRBV10-3,-,-,TRBJ2-3,TGTGCCGCTGCAGGGAGTACAGGGCAACAAACGCAGTATTTT,CAAAGSTGQQTQYF
TRBV6-5,TRBD1,once,TRBJ2-5,TGTGCCAGCAGTTCCCTCCGGGACAGGGCACAAGAGACCCAGTACTTC,CASSSLRDRAQETQYF
TRBV7-9,-,-,TRBJ2-7,TGTGCCAGCAGCTTAGGAGGGGGCGCGGGAGAGCAGTACTTC,CASSLGGGAGEQYF
TRBV10-3,-,few,TRBJ2-1,TGTGCCATCAGTGAGTACCTTCGGGGGAATGAGCAGTTCTTC,CAISEYLRGNEQFF
TRBV5-1,-,-,TRBJ2-2,TGCGCCAGCACGAACAACGGGGGAACCGGGGAGCTGTTTTTT,CASTNNGGTGELFF
TRBV7-8,TRBD2,few,TRBJ2-3,TGTGCCAGCAGCTTAGGGGCTAGCGGGAGTAGGGATACGCAGTATTTT,CASSLGASGSRDTQYF
TRBV12-3/TRBV12-4,-,-,TRBJ2-6,TGTGCCAGCAGGGCGGACTCTGGGGCCAACGTCCTGACTTTC,CASRADSGANVLTF
TRBV7-2,-,-,TRBJ2-7,TGTGCCAGCAGCTTAGGGGTAGGGGTCTACGAGCAGTACTTC,CASSLGVGVYEQYF
TRBV20-1,-,-,TRBJ2-5,TGCAGTGCTACGTCGGACTCAGGTCTGTCTCAAGAGACCCAGTACTTC,CSATSDSGLSQETQYF
TRBV12-5,-,-,TRBJ2-3,TGTGCTAGTGGTTTGAGCCAGACAGATACGCAGTATTTT,CASGLSQTDTQYF
TRBV29-1,-,-,TRBJ1-2,TGCAGCGTTGAAGGTCGGGGGAATGCCTATGGCTACACCTTC,CSVEGRGNAYGYTF
TRBV15,TRBD2,-,TRBJ2-1,TGTGCCACCAGCAGAGTCGGAACTAGCGGGGGGACCTCGGGGAAAGGGCAGTTCTTC,CATSRVGTSGGTSGKGQFF
TRBV4-3,-,-,TRBJ2-1,TGCGCCAGCAGCCAAGAGGGCCGGGGGTACAATGAGCAGTTCTTC,CASSQEGRGYNEQFF
TRBV20-1,TRBD2,-,TRBJ2-7,TGCAGTGCTAGAGATCTGGGCGGGGGGGCCCAAGAGGCCCAGTACTTC,CSARDLGGGAQEAQYF
TRBV6-2/TRBV6-3,TRBD1,-,TRBJ2-7,TGTGCCTGCGCAGGGGGCCCCTACGAGCAGTACTTC,CACAGGPYEQYF
TRBV6-1,TRBD2,-,TRBJ2-7,TGTGCCAGCAGTCGCACGCATAGCCAAGGGACTAGCGGGGGTTACGAGCAGTACTTC,CASSRTHSQGTSGGYEQYF
TRBV20-1,TRBD1,-,TRBJ2-2,TGCAGTGCTACTCGGACAGGGGTGGACACCGGGGAGCTGTTTTTT,CSATRTGVDTGELFF
TRBV7-2,-,-,TRBJ2-5,TGTGCCAGCAGTAACCGGGAGCAAGAGACCCAGTACTTC,CASSNREQETQYF